This entry lists 30 T cell receptor beta chains sequenced from one sample in a study of regulatory T cells in long-lasting Graves disease. Time point described: newly diagnosed GD, antithyroid drugs for less than 3 months. RNA extracted from PBMCs served as the sequencing template. To make TCR beta libraries, researchers used iRepertoire HTBI primers and Arm-PCR of CDR3 regions. Via MiXCR, TCRdb re-called the multiplex PCR reads, giving one row per CDR3 protein. The data show approximately 360,000 distinct CDR3 sequences, approximately 10% seen once. The sample was also reused in another study, on T cells in Graves' hyperthyroidism and ophthalmopathy.

Sequenced here: peripheral blood mononuclear cells (PBMCs), sampled at new diagnosis, from a patient treated with antithyroid drugs. These receptors were collected from a woman between 18 and 29 years old with Graves disease.

This clonotype was recorded many times. The genes are TRBV12-3 or TRBV12-4 and TRBJ2-3, with a weak D call TRBD1 (8 bases). Between the trimmed V and J ends, which lost 5 bases and 1 base, there was a span of 13 bases. This CDR3 has 15 amino acids. CDR3 bases: TGTGCCAGCAGTCCGGGGGGACAGGGCACAGATACGCAGTATTTT. Translating gives CASSPGGQGTDTQYF.

This clonotype was recorded a few times. The J gene is TRBJ1-2, the V gene TRBV6-5; possible D gene TRBD1, 5 bases. The CDR3 covers 16 residues. CDR1 and CDR2 from the germline V gene are MNHEY and SVGAGI. V was clipped by 0 bases and J by 7 bases, with 18 bases between them. This CDR3 reads CASSYSSNGGTVGYTF. Here the CDR3 DNA reads TGTGCCAGCAGTTACTCGAGTAACGGGGGGACGGTTGGCTACACCTTC.

This clonotype showed up just a few times. Relative to the germline gene, one junction end is altered; a read error may explain this. This chain uses TRBV6-1 with TRBJ1-1; D unclear. Germline assignment: CDR1 MNHNS and CDR2 SASEGT. CDR3 size: 15 residues. This CDR3 reads CASSNAVQLKTEAFF. Written as DNA, the CDR3 is TGTGCCAGCAGTAATGCAGTGCAATTGAAGACTGAAGCTTTCTTT.

This clonotype occurred many times. The rearrangement uses TRBV15 and TRBJ2-7; 7 nucleotides line up with TRBD2. The CDR3 is made up of 14 amino acids. CDR1 LNHNV and CDR2 YYDKDF come from the germline V gene (reference sequence). Germline trimming cut 6 bases from V and 9 bases from J; bases unmatched to any gene: 14. CDR3 residues: CATRGGAGVTRQYF. The CDR3, as DNA: TGTGCCACCAGAGGTGGGGCGGGAGTTACGAGGCAGTACTTC.

The table lists this clonotype with many counts. The chain joins TRBV30 to TRBJ1-1, with no clear D. Germline CDR1 GTSNPN, CDR2 SVGIG (reference sequence). The CDR3 consists of 13 residues. V gave up 0 bases and J gave up 7 bases, with 12 bases separating them. CDR3 amino acids: CAWSVIVIGEAFF. The CDR3 coding sequence is TGTGCCTGGAGTGTTATCGTGATAGGTGAAGCTTTCTTT.

In this sample, this clonotype turned up many times. This chain joins TRBV7-8 and TRBJ1-1; D unresolved. The CDR3 is made up of 13 amino acids. CDR1 SGHVS and CDR2 FQNEAQ come from the germline V gene. Trimming removed 5 bases at V and 12 bases at J, with 19 bases between. CDR3 DNA: TGTGCCAGCAGCCCGAACGGGGAGGGAGGTTCTTTCTTT. It encodes CASSPNGEGGSFF.

This clonotype has a handful of counts. The V gene is TRBV7-6, the J gene TRBJ2-2, with TRBD2 matching 14 bases. With V trimmed by 4 bases and J by 6 bases, 7 bases remained unmatched. CDR3 length: 17 residues. Per the germline V gene, CDR1 is SGHVS and CDR2 is FNYEAQ. The CDR3 sequence: CASSSGTSGRVPGELFF. The CDR3 nucleotides read TGTGCCAGCAGCTCCGGGACTAGCGGGAGAGTACCCGGGGAGCTGTTTTTT.

This clonotype came up many times. The chain joins TRBV24-1 to TRBJ2-1, with 8 bases lining up with TRBD2. Germline trimming cut 5 bases from V and 7 bases from J; bases unmatched to any gene: 15. This CDR3 contains 17 residues. Germline V lookup: CDR1 KGHDR, CDR2 SFDVKD. The CDR3 is CATSGGREGTMENEQFF. CDR3 DNA: TGTGCCACCAGTGGGGGACGGGAGGGTACGATGGAGAATGAGCAGTTCTTC.

This clonotype was observed at least ten times. The chain couples TRBV15 to TRBJ1-4, with unresolved D. Germline CDR1 LNHNV, CDR2 YYDKDF (reference sequence). Trimming left V 0 bases short and J 4 bases short, with 15 bases between. CDR3 length: 17 amino acids. The CDR3 sequence is CATSRDWIGPNNEKLFF. The CDR3 bases are TGTGCCACCAGCAGAGATTGGATTGGGCCCAATAATGAAAAACTGTTTTTT.

The table lists this clonotype with many counts. V is TRBV24-1 and J is TRBJ1-5; 8 positions agree with TRBD1. There are 12 residues in the CDR3. Germline loops: CDR1 KGHDR, CDR2 SFDVKD. Unmatched junction bases numbered 3, after V lost 8 bases and J lost 7 bases. The CDR3 region has the DNA TGTGCCACCACAGGGGGCGGCCAGCCCCAGCATTTT. Translation: CATTGGGQPQHF.

This clonotype was counted at least ten times. The J gene is TRBJ2-1, the V gene TRBV2; D is undetermined. Germline V gives CDR1 SNHLY, CDR2 FYNNEI. This CDR3 has 11 amino acids. Trimming pared 5 bases from V and 9 bases from J, leaving 8 bases between. The CDR3 loop is CASSFVGEQFF. The CDR3 nucleotides are TGTGCCAGCAGTTTTGTAGGTGAGCAGTTCTTC.

This clonotype was recorded at least ten times. The chain combines TRBV20-1 with TRBJ2-1, with 15 bases lining up with TRBD2. Germline CDR1 is DFQATT and CDR2 is SNEGSKA (reference sequence). The J segment lost 0 bases and the V segment lost 3 bases, leaving 12 bases of the junction unmatched. The CDR3 has 20 residues. This CDR3 reads CSARGLPGLAGGNSYNEQFF. The CDR3 DNA reads as TGCAGTGCTAGGGGTCTACCGGGACTAGCGGGGGGTAACTCCTACAATGAGCAGTTCTTC.

This clonotype was seen many times. This CDR3 reads CASAGFIGANVLTF. The CDR3 DNA reads as TGTGCCAGCGCCGGGTTCATAGGGGCCAACGTCCTGACTTTC. The chain links TRBV6-1 to TRBJ2-6; the D is unclear. The CDR3 is made up of 14 amino acids. V was cut by 8 bases and J by 4 bases, with 12 bases left in between. CDR1 and CDR2 (germline): MNHNS, SASEGT.

This sequence joins TRBV9 and TRBJ1-1; TRBD1 agrees at 8 bases. CDR3 size: 13 residues. Trimming took 5 bases from V and 6 from J; bases not matched to a gene: 6. CDR1 and CDR2 (germline): SGDLS, YYNGEE. The CDR3 sequence: CASSADRDAEAFF. CDR3 in DNA: TGTGCCAGCAGTGCGGACAGGGACGCTGAAGCTTTCTTT. The full variable domain, with the rest looked up from reference TRBV9 and TRBJ1-1, is DSGVTQTPKHLITATGQRVTLRCSPRSGDLSVYWYQQSLDQGLQFLIQYYNGEERAKGNILERFSAQQFPDLHSELNLSSLELGDSALYFCASSADRDAEAFFGQGTRLTVV.

There are a few counts of this clonotype. A read error may be the cause here, since a much bigger clone is one base away. The V gene is TRBV11-1, the J gene TRBJ1-4, with D perhaps TRBD1 (5 bases). This CDR3 spans 13 amino acids. V lost 3 bases to trimming and J lost 10 bases, with 12 bases between them. Germline CDR1 and CDR2: SGHAT and FQDESV (reference sequence). CDR3 nucleotide sequence: TGTGCCAGCAGCTTCGGAGGGGATGGAAAACTGTTTTTT. Protein: CASSFGGDGKLFF.

This clonotype occurred a few times. The chain uses TRBV7-2 and TRBJ2-3, with TRBD2 as a possible D gene (6 bases). Trimming took off 0 bases at V and 1 base at J, with 14 bases between the two ends. The germline V gene encodes CDR1 SGHTA and CDR2 FQGNSA. The CDR3 sequence is 17 residues long. The CDR3, as DNA: TGTGCCAGCAGCTTAGCGTTTCGGGGGAAGGGCACAGATACGCAGTATTTT. This encodes CASSLAFRGKGTDTQYF. Full variable domain (missing parts from reference TRBV7-2 and TRBJ2-3): GAGVSQSPSNKVTEKGKDVELRCDPISGHTALYWYRQSLGQGLEFLIYFQGNSAPDKSGLPSDRFSAERTGGSVSTLTIQRTQQEDSAVYLCASSLAFRGKGTDTQYFGPGTRLTVL.

This clonotype was seen at least ten times. The CDR3 here is CASTEGAGASYNEQFF. Here the CDR3 DNA reads TGTGCCAGCACCGAAGGTGCGGGGGCCTCCTACAATGAGCAGTTCTTC. The chain carries TRBV2 and TRBJ2-1, with D possibly being TRBD2 (7 bases). Trimming took off 7 bases at V and 0 bases at J, with 16 bases between the two ends. Germline V lookup: CDR1 SNHLY, CDR2 FYNNEI. There are 16 residues in the CDR3. Combining the CDR3 with reference TRBV2 and TRBJ2-1 gives the whole variable domain EPEVTQTPSHQVTQMGQEVILRCVPISNHLYFYWYRQILGQKVEFLVSFYNNEISEKSEIFDDQFSVERPDGSNFTLKIRSTKLEDSAMYFCASTEGAGASYNEQFFGPGTRLTVL.

The CDR3 sequence is CASSPYWRSRVYGYTF. DNA for the CDR3: TGTGCCAGCAGTCCCTACTGGAGGTCTCGGGTTTATGGCTACACCTTC. The rearrangement uses TRBV6-1 and TRBJ1-2; no clear D gene. Germline CDR1 and CDR2: MNHNS and SASEGT. The CDR3 loop spans 16 amino acids. Deletions cut 5 bases from V and 5 bases from J, with 21 bases between.

This clonotype has a count of ten or more. The chain recombines TRBV6-5 with TRBJ2-7; 9 positions agree with TRBD1. V lost 4 bases, J lost 2 bases, and 9 bases stayed unmatched. Germline assignment: CDR1 MNHEY and CDR2 SVGAGI. The CDR3 is 16 residues long. Written as DNA, the CDR3 is TGTGCCAGCAGTTCCTTCGACAGGGGGAATACCTACGAGCAGTACTTC. It encodes CASSSFDRGNTYEQYF.

This clonotype was seen at least ten times. The V gene is TRBV29-1, the J gene TRBJ2-3; 15 bases match TRBD2. The CDR3 spans 17 residues. Germline V gives CDR1 SQVTM, CDR2 ANQGSEA. V lost 3 bases, J lost 6 bases, and 10 bases stayed unmatched. The CDR3 DNA reads as TGCAGCGTTGACGGACTAGCGGGAGGGCTGGTACAGGATACGCAGTATTTT. It yields the protein CSVDGLAGGLVQDTQYF.

This clonotype was found many times. The chain links TRBV6-2 or TRBV6-3 to TRBJ2-5; D unresolved. This CDR3 spans 17 amino acids. V lost 4 bases, J lost 1 base, and 19 bases lay in between. Germline-derived CDR1 and CDR2 are MNHEY and SVGEGT. The CDR3 here is CASSFSPGGRSQETQYF. The CDR3 DNA reads TGTGCCAGCAGTTTTTCTCCGGGCGGCAGGTCCCAAGAGACCCAGTACTTC.

The sample holds many counts of this clonotype. CDR3 amino acids: CASSESNDILQGGNQPQHF. The CDR3 DNA reads as TGCGCCAGCAGTGAGTCGAATGACATATTACAGGGGGGCAATCAGCCCCAGCATTTT. The chain joins TRBV10-2 to TRBJ1-5, with 8 positions matching TRBD1. This CDR3 comprises 19 residues. The V and J ends lost 0 bases and 2 bases, in that order; junction bases with no gene match: 12. Germline V CDR1 and CDR2: WSHSY, SAAADI.

This clonotype ranks as medium-sized (0.01 to 0.1%). The chain is built from TRBV27 and TRBJ2-3; TRBD2 matches 13 bases. V trimming: 4 bases; J trimming: 4 bases; junction bases outside the gene matches: 5. Looked up from germline, CDR1 is MNHEY and CDR2 is SMNVEV (reference sequence). CDR3 length equals 16 residues. DNA for the CDR3: TGTGCCAGCAGTTCCAGACTAGCGGGAGGTTCAGATACGCAGTATTTT. Its protein product is CASSSRLAGGSDTQYF.

CDR3 nucleotides: TGTGCCAGCAGTAACCGGGACCCCGAAGAGCCCCAGCATTTT. Protein: CASSNRDPEEPQHF. The chain has TRBV28 and TRBJ1-5, with a possible D match to TRBD1 (5 bases). Germline V CDR1 and CDR2: MDHEN, SYDVKM. The CDR3 consists of 14 residues. With 5 bases removed from V and 8 bases from J, the gap between germline ends came to 16 bases.

This clonotype has ten or more counts. The J gene is TRBJ2-1, the V gene TRBV7-8; D gene uncertain. The germline V gene encodes CDR1 SGHVS and CDR2 FQNEAQ. The CDR3 spans 13 residues. Trimming took 5 bases from V and 7 from J, leaving 12 bases between them. This chain's CDR3 is CASSGNLGNEQFF. In DNA, the CDR3 is TGTGCCAGCAGCGGAAACTTGGGGAATGAGCAGTTCTTC. The full variable domain, in which reference TRBV7-8 and TRBJ2-1 provide the parts outside the CDR3, is GAGVSQSPRYKVAKRGQDVALRCDPISGHVSLFWYQQALGQGPEFLTYFQNEAQLDKSGLPSDRFFAERPEGSVSTLKIQRTQQEDSAVYLCASSGNLGNEQFFGPGTRLTVL.

Many counts were recorded for this clonotype. This chain uses TRBV28 with TRBJ1-2, with a possible D match to TRBD1 (5 bases). Per the germline V gene, CDR1 is MDHEN and CDR2 is SYDVKM. CDR3 length: 12 amino acids. The germline V and J ends were trimmed by 6 bases and 3 bases, with 8 bases remaining between them. The CDR3 protein is CASSDSYYGYTF. The CDR3 DNA sequence: TGTGCCAGCAGCGACAGTTACTATGGCTACACCTTC.

This clonotype occurred many times. The chain recombines TRBV2 with TRBJ1-1, with a tentative D call TRBD1 (6 bases). This CDR3 spans 15 amino acids. Trimming pared 6 bases from V and 3 bases from J, leaving 17 bases between. From germline, CDR1 is SNHLY and CDR2 FYNNEI. CDR3 nucleotide sequence: TGTGCCAGCAGGGTCACCGGGACACCGTACACTGAAGCTTTCTTT. Amino acids: CASRVTGTPYTEAFF.

This clonotype was observed many times. V is TRBV20-1 and J is TRBJ2-5, with TRBD2 matching 8 bases. CDR3 size: 15 residues. Germline trimming cut 4 bases from V and 3 bases from J; bases unmatched to any gene: 10. CDR1 is DFQATT, CDR2 SNEGSKA, per germline (reference sequence). The DNA for the CDR3 is TGCAGTGCTACCCAATTCGGGGGGGCTGAAGAGACCCAGTACTTC. This codes for CSATQFGGAEETQYF.

CDR3 residues: CASSRLADTDTQYF. In nucleotides, the CDR3 is TGTGCCAGCAGCCGACTAGCGGACACAGATACGCAGTATTTT. The chain couples TRBV6-1 to TRBJ2-3; 9 bases agree with TRBD2. There are 14 residues in the CDR3. V gave up 6 bases and J gave up 2 bases; unmatched junction bases: 3. Germline CDR1 and CDR2: MNHNS and SASEGT.

Only a few counts were recorded for this clonotype. V is TRBV28 and J is TRBJ1-3; D unclear. Trimming took off 7 bases at V and 0 bases at J, with 19 bases between the two ends. Germline lookup yields CDR1 MDHEN and CDR2 SYDVKM. CDR3 length: 17 residues. CDR3 nucleotide sequence: TGTGCCAGCACGGTGGTTAAAGGGCGACGCTCTGGAAACACCATATATTTT. It translates to CASTVVKGRRSGNTIYF.